This entry describes one T cell receptor (beta chain). Its target is unknown. Time point indicated: pretreatment peripheral blood. Synthetically made TCR analog templates were put into each PCR as spikes. Repertoires were generated with immunoSEQ multiplex PCR, while TCRdb's copy carries only in-frame clones and drops some. The table records about 56,000 clones, less than 90% of them present only once. This sample is part of a study of PD-L1 blockade in urothelial cancer. In the study overall: It was in about 2014 that patients started atezolizumab at 1,200 mg intravenously every 3 weeks. Study-level findings and limits: Below-median pretreatment blood TCR clonality was associated with improved progression-free and overall survival.

This CDR3 is built from 15 residues. CDR1 GTSNPN and CDR2 SVGIG come from the germline V gene (reference sequence). V lost 2 bases, J lost 7 bases, and 6 bases stayed unmatched. Sample: PBMCs, taken around atezolizumab (anti-PD-L1) treatment. The J gene is TRBJ2-1, the V gene TRBV30; 12 bases map to TRBD2. The receptor comes from a man in his sixties or seventies with urothelial cancer. The CDR3, as DNA: TGTGCCTGGAGTCGGACTAGCGGGATCGATAATGAGCAGTTCTTC. It is translated as CAWSRTSGIDNEQFF.